This T cell receptor beta chain was documented in a study of blood T cell repertoires in COVID-19. As for the study in general: Samples of COVID-19 (acute and convalescent) were obtained from the United States, Italy and Spain.

Here immunoSEQ multiplex PCR was the method, and the copy in TCRdb shows in-frame clones only, minus some. Among 90,000 to 100,000 clones listed, around 88% were seen once. This CDR3 comprises 14 residues. Germline V gene lookup returns CDR1 SGHAT and CDR2 FQNNGV. The J segment lost 4 bases and the V segment lost 3 bases, leaving 1 base of the junction unmatched. Sequencing was performed on peripheral blood. The chain couples TRBV11-2 to TRBJ2-4; 9 bases match TRBD1. The receptor's source is a woman aged 55-70 years with COVID-19, enrolled during active disease. The CDR3 nucleotides read TGTGCCAGCAGCTTTGGGACAGGGAAAAACATTCAGTACTTC. The encoded protein is CASSFGTGKNIQYF.